Presented here are 16 T cell receptor beta chains from one specimen sequenced in a study of CD8+ T cells in alopecia areata. Sequencing used cDNA as its template, made by extracting RNA and reverse transcribing it. The assay was immunoSEQ multiplex PCR, and TCRdb's table has in-frame clones only and misses some. The sample holds under 250,000 clones; just over 55% are singletons and the top ten take around 5%. Sequences were obtained from CD8+ T cells sorted from blood. Receptors originate from a human donor in good health.

The rearrangement uses TRBV30 and TRBJ2-3; the D is unclear. Germline-derived CDR1 and CDR2 are GTSNPN and SVGIG (reference sequence). The CDR3 has 16 residues. The ends were cut back, 0 bases at V and 2 bases at J, with 15 bases in the middle. CDR3: CAWSVRDSRLTDTQYF. CDR3 DNA: TGTGCCTGGAGTGTACGTGACTCTAGACTCACAGATACGCAGTATTTT.

V usage is TRBV4-1 and J usage is TRBJ2-7; TRBD2 might be the D (5 bases). The germline gives CDR1 MGHRA, CDR2 YSYEKL. V was cut by 3 bases and J by 9 bases, with 15 bases left in between. The CDR3 totals 13 residues. The CDR3: CASSQRLMEVQYF. The CDR3 DNA reads as TGCGCCAGCAGCCAGCGACTTATGGAGGTGCAGTACTTC.

The rearrangement links TRBV27 to TRBJ1-1; 10 bases line up with TRBD1. The V segment lost 5 bases and the J segment 4 bases; nucleotides outside the gene matches: 7. The CDR3 spans 15 residues. Germline V gives CDR1 MNHEY, CDR2 SMNVEV (reference sequence). The CDR3 loop is CASSPPDRGPTEAFF. As DNA, the CDR3 is TGTGCCAGCAGTCCACCTGACAGGGGGCCCACTGAAGCTTTCTTT.

This sequence joins TRBV27 and TRBJ1-2, with TRBD1 as a possible D gene (5 bases). Trimming left V 6 bases short and J 5 bases short, with 16 bases between. Looked up from germline, CDR1 is MNHEY and CDR2 is SMNVEV (reference sequence). The CDR3 is 14 residues long. The CDR3 nucleotides read TGTGCCAGCAGAGAAAGCCCGACAGCATATGGCTACACCTTC. This translates into CASRESPTAYGYTF.

The chain uses TRBV5-1 and TRBJ1-1; tentatively, D is TRBD1 (5 bases). The CDR3 length is 15 residues. V lost 0 bases, J lost 4 bases, and 13 bases lay in between. The germline V gene has CDR1 SGHRS and CDR2 YFSETQ. The CDR3 region has the DNA TGCGCCAGCAGCTTGGCCGGCAGGGTGGGCACTGAAGCTTTCTTT. This sequence encodes CASSLAGRVGTEAFF.

V usage is TRBV29-1 and J usage is TRBJ2-2; D unclear. This CDR3 region has 13 residues. V lost 1 base, J lost 0 bases, and 3 bases lay in between. From germline, CDR1 is SQVTM and CDR2 ANQGSEA. CDR3 protein: CSVEGSNTGELFF. In nucleotides, the CDR3 is TGCAGCGTTGAAGGCTCGAACACCGGGGAGCTGTTTTTT.

V and J are TRBV2 and TRBJ2-3, with D perhaps TRBD2 (7 bases). CDR3 length: 15 residues. Germline V CDR1 and CDR2: SNHLY, FYNNEI. V lost 8 bases and J lost 6, with 21 bases in between. CDR3 amino acids: CASFETGGRWDTQYF. In DNA form, the CDR3 reads TGTGCCAGCTTCGAAACCGGGGGGCGGTGGGATACGCAGTATTTT.

The J gene is TRBJ2-7, the V gene TRBV27; no clear D gene. V was shortened by 4 bases and J by 2 bases, with 9 bases between the two germline ends. The CDR3 has 13 amino acids. Per the germline V gene, CDR1 is MNHEY and CDR2 is SMNVEV (reference sequence). CDR3 sequence (DNA): TGTGCCAGCAGTTACGGCTTCCCCTACGAGCAGTACTTC. Translating it yields CASSYGFPYEQYF.

This clone was picked up one time. The gene calls are TRBV5-6 and TRBJ2-7; no reliable D call. The V gene's germline CDR1 is SGHDT and CDR2 YYEEEE. The ends were cut back, 1 base at V and 6 bases at J, with 23 bases in the middle. The CDR3 covers 17 residues. The CDR3 is CASSLLMAYVPIGEQYF. In DNA, the CDR3 is TGTGCCAGCAGCTTGTTAATGGCCTACGTCCCGATCGGCGAGCAGTACTTC.

V usage is TRBV25-1 and J usage is TRBJ1-2, with TRBD1 identical over 9 bases. The CDR3 is made up of 15 amino acids. CDR1 and CDR2 (germline): MGHDK, SYGVNS. The V segment lost 3 bases and the J segment 3 bases; nucleotides outside the gene matches: 5. The CDR3 DNA reads TGTGCCAGCAGTGACCCCGACAGGGGGTACTATGGCTACACCTTC. Translated, it gives CASSDPDRGYYGYTF.

In this sample, this clone turned up a few times. The V call is TRBV28, the J call TRBJ2-5, with TRBD1 matching over 11 bases. Per the germline V gene, CDR1 is MDHEN and CDR2 is SYDVKM. V gave up 5 bases and J gave up 5 bases; unmatched junction bases: 7. This CDR3 is 15 amino acids long. The CDR3 sequence is CASSGQGQGVETQYF. The CDR3 DNA sequence: TGTGCCAGCAGTGGTCAGGGACAGGGGGTTGAGACCCAGTACTTC.

The table lists this clone with many counts. This sequence joins TRBV15 and TRBJ2-1; D may correspond to TRBD1 or TRBD2 (5 bases each). The CDR3 sequence is 17 residues long. Germline CDR1 and CDR2: LNHNV and YYDKDF (reference sequence). The V gene lost 4 bases and the J gene lost 0 bases, with 16 bases spanning the gap. CDR3 sequence: CATSILPGTYSYNEQFF. CDR3 DNA sequence: TGTGCCACCAGCATCCTCCCTGGGACCTACTCCTACAATGAGCAGTTCTTC.

This clone was observed a few times. The rearrangement joins TRBV13 to TRBJ2-7, with 10 bases aligning to TRBD1. CDR3 length equals 14 residues. J lost 3 bases, V lost 5 bases, and 4 bases had no gene match. The germline gives CDR1 PRHDT, CDR2 FYEKMQ (reference sequence). The CDR3 loop reads CASSIGQGGYEQYF. The CDR3 coding sequence is TGTGCCAGCAGCATCGGACAGGGGGGCTACGAGCAGTACTTC.

This clone has only a few counts. The gene calls are TRBV29-1 and TRBJ1-1; 7 nucleotides align to TRBD1. J gave up 1 base and V 6 bases, and 5 bases lay outside the gene matches. Per the germline V gene, CDR1 is SQVTM and CDR2 is ANQGSEA. The CDR3 length is 13 residues. CDR3 loop: CSVLGDRNTEAFF. The DNA of the CDR3 is TGCAGCGTCCTGGGGGACAGGAACACTGAAGCTTTCTTT.

V gene TRBV27 combines with J gene TRBJ1-2, with no clear D. V shed 0 bases and J shed 3 bases, with 11 bases lying between them. This CDR3 contains 15 residues. Germline loops: CDR1 MNHEY, CDR2 SMNVEV (reference sequence). The CDR3 nucleotides read TGTGCCAGCAGTTTATCGATCGTTGGAGACTATGGCTACACCTTC. Translation gives CASSLSIVGDYGYTF.

The V call is TRBV25-1, the J call TRBJ1-4; D remains ambiguous. Per germline, CDR1 MGHDK and CDR2 SYGVNS. The CDR3 sequence is 15 residues long. V was cut by 7 bases and J by 0 bases, with 12 bases left in between. DNA of the CDR3: TGTGCCAGCACCGCCCGGGAGTCAACTAATGAAAAACTGTTTTTT. Amino acids: CASTARESTNEKLFF.